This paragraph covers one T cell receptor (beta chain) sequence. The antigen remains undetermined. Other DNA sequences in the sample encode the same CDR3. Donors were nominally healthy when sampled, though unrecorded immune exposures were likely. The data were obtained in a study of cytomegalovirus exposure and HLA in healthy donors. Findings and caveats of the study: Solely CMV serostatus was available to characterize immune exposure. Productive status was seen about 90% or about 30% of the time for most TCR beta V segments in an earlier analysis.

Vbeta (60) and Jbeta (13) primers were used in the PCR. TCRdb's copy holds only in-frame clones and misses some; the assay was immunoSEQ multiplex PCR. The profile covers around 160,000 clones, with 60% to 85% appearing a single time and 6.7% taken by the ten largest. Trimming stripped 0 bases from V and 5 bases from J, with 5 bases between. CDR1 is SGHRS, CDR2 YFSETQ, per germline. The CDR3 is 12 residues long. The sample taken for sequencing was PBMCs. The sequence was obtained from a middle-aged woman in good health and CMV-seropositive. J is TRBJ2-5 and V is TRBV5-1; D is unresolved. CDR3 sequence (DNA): TGCGCCAGCAGCTTGGATCGGGAGACCCAGTACTTC. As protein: CASSLDRETQYF.